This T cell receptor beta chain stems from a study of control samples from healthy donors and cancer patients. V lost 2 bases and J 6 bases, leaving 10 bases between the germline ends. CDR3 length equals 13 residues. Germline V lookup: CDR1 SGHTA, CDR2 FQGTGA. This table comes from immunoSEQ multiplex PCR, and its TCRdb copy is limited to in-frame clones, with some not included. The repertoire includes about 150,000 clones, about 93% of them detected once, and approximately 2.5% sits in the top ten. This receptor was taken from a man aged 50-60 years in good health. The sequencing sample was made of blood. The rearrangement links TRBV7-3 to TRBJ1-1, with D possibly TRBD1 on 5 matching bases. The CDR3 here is CASSLYEGAEAFF. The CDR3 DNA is TGTGCCAGCAGCTTATATGAAGGGGCTGAAGCTTTCTTT.